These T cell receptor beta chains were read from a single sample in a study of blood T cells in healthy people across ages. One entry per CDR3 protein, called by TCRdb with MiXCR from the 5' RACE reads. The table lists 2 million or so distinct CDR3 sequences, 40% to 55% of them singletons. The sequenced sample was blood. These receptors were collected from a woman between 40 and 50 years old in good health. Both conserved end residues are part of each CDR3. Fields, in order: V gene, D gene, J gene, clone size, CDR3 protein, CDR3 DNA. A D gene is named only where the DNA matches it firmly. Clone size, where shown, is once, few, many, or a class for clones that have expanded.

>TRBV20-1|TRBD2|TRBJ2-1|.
CSAELAGSYNEQFF
TGCAGCGCAGAACTAGCGGGCTCCTACAATGAGCAGTTCTTC
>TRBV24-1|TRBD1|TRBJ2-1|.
CATSIPGTGYNEQFF
TGTGCCACCAGTATACCCGGGACAGGGTACAATGAGCAGTTCTTC
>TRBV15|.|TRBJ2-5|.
CATSRGRAETQYF
TGTGCCACCAGCAGAGGCAGGGCGGAGACCCAGTACTTC
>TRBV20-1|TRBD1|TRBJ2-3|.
CSALGQDSTDTQYF
TGCAGTGCCCTTGGACAGGATAGCACAGATACGCAGTATTTT
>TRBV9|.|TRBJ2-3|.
CASSVELGADTQYF
TGTGCCAGCAGCGTAGAACTAGGTGCAGATACGCAGTATTTT
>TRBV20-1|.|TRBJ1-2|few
CSAHTPGGGLDYGYTF
TGCAGTGCTCATACCCCCGGGGGGGGCCTAGACTATGGCTACACCTTC
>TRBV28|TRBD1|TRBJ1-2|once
CASSSGQGLWYGYTF
TGTGCCAGCAGTTCCGGACAGGGTCTATGGTATGGCTACACCTTC
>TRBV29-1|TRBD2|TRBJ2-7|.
CSAGLAAYEQYF
TGCAGCGCTGGACTAGCTGCCTACGAGCAGTACTTC
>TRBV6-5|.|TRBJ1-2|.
CASSSSIMGYGHTF
TGTGCCAGCAGTTCGTCAATCATGGGCTATGGCCACACCTTC
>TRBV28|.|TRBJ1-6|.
CASSFPSPLHF
TGTGCCAGCAGTTTCCCCTCACCCCTCCACTTT
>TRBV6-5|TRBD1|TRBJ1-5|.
CASREGASNQPQHF
TGTGCCAGCAGGGAGGGGGCGAGCAATCAGCCCCAGCATTTT
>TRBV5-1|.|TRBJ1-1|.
CASREQNTEAFF
TGCGCCAGCAGGGAACAGAACACTGAAGCTTTCTTT
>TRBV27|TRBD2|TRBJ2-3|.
CASAGLAGWDTQYF
TGTGCCAGCGCGGGACTAGCGGGGTGGGATACGCAGTATTTT
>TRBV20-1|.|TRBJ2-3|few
CSAISPKGKWADTQYF
TGCAGTGCTATCTCTCCTAAGGGGAAGTGGGCAGATACGCAGTATTTT
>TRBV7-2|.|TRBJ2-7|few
CASTRGRSSYEQYF
TGTGCCAGCACACGAGGGCGTTCGAGTTACGAGCAGTACTTC